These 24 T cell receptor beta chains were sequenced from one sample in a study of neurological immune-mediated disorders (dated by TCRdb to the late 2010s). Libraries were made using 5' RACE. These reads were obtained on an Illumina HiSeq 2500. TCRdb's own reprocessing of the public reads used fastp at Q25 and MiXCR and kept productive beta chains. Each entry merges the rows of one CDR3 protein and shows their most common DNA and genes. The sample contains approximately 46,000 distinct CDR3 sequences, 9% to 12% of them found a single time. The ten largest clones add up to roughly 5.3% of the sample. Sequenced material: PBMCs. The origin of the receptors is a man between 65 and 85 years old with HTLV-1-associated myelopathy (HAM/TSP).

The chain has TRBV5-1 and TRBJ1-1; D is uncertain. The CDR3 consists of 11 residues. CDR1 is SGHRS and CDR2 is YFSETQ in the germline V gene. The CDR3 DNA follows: TGCACCCGCAGCTTGGAGGGCGAAGCTTTCTTT. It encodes CTRSLEGEAFF.

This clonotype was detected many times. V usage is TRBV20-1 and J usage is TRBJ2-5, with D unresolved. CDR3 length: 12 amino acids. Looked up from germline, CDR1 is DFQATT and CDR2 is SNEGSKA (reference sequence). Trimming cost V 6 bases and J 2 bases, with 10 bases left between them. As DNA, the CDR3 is TGCAGTGCCGACTTCGTGCAAGAGACCCAGTACTTC. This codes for CSADFVQETQYF.

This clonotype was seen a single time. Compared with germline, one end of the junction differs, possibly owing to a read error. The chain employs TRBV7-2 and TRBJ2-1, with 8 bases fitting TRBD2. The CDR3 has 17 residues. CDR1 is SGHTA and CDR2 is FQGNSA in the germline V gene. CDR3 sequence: CASSPQASGSSYNEQLF. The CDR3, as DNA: TGTGCTAGCAGCCCTCAAGCGAGCGGGAGCTCCTACAATGAGCAGTTATTC.

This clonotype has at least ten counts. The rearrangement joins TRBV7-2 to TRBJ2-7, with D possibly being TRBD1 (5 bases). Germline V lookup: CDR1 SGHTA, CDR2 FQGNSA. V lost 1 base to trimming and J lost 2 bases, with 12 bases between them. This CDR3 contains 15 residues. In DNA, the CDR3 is TGTGCCAGCAGCTTAGAGGGCAGGGCCACCTACGAGCAGTACTTC. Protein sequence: CASSLEGRATYEQYF.

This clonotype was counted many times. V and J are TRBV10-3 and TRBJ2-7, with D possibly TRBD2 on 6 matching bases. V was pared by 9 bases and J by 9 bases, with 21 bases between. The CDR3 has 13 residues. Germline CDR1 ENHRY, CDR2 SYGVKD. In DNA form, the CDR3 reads TGTGCCATTGGAGGGGAGACCAATCAAGGGCAGTACTTC. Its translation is CAIGGETNQGQYF.

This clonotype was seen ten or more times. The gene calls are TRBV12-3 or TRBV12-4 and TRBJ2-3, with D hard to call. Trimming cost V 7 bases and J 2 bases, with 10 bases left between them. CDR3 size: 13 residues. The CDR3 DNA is TGTGCCAGCAAGGAACAAGACACAGATACGCAGTATTTT. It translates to CASKEQDTDTQYF.

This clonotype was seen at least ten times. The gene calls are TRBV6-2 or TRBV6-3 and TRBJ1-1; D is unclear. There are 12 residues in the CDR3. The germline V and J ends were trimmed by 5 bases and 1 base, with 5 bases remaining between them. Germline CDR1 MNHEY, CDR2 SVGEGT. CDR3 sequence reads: CASSDPNTEAFF. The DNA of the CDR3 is TGTGCCAGCAGTGACCCGAACACTGAAGCTTTCTTT.

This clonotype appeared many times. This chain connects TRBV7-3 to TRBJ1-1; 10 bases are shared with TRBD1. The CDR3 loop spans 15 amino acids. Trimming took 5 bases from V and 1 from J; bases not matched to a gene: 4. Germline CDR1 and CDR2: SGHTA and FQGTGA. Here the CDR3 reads CASSDGQGGNTEAFF. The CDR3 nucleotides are TGTGCCAGCAGCGACGGACAGGGGGGGAACACTGAAGCTTTCTTT.

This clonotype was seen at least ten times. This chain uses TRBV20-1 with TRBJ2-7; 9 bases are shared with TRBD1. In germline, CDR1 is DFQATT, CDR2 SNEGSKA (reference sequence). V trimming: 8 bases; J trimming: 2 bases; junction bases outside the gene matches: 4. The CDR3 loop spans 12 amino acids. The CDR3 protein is CSPGQGTYEQYF. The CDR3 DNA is TGCAGTCCGGGACAGGGTACCTACGAGCAGTACTTC.

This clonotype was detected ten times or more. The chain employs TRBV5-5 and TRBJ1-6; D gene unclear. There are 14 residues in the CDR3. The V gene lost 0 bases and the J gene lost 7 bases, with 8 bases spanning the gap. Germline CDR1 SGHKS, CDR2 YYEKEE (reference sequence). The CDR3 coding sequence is TGTGCCAGCAGCTTGGTCAGAACAAATTCACCCCTCCACTTT. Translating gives CASSLVRTNSPLHF.

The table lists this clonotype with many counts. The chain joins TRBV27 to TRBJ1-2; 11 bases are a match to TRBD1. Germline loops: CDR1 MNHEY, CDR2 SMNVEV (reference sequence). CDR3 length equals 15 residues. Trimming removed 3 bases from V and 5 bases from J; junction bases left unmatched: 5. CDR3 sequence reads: CASSFRTGGVYGYTF. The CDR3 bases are TGTGCCAGCAGTTTTCGGACAGGGGGCGTTTATGGCTACACCTTC.

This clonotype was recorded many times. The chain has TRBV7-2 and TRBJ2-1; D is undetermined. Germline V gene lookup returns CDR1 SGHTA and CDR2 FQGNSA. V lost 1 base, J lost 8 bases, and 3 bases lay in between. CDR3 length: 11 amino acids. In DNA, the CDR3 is TGTGCCAGCAGCTTAGTATATGAGCAGTTCTTC. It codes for CASSLVYEQFF.

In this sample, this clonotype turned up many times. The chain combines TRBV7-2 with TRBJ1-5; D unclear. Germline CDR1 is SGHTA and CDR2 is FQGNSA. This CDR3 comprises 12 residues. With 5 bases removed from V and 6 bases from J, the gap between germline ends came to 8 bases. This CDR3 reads CASSAPLQPQHF. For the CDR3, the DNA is TGTGCCAGCAGCGCCCCCCTTCAGCCCCAGCATTTT.

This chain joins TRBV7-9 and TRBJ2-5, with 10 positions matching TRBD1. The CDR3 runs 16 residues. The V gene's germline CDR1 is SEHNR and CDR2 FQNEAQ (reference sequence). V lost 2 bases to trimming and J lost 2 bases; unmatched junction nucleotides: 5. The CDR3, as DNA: TGTGCCAGCAGCTTAATAAGGGACAGGGGACAAGAGACCCAGTACTTC. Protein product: CASSLIRDRGQETQYF.

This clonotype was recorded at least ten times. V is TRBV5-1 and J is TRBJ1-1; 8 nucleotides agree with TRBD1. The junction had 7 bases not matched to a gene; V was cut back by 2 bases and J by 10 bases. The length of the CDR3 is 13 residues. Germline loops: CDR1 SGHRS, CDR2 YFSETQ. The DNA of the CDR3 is TGCGCCAGCAGCTTCCCTTCGACAGGGGTAGCTTTCTTT. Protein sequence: CASSFPSTGVAFF.

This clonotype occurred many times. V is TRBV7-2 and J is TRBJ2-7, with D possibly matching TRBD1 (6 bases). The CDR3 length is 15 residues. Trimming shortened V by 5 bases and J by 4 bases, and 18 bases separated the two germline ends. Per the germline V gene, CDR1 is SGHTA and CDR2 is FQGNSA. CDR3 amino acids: CASSTTGTLIYEQYF. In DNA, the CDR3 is TGTGCCAGCAGCACAACCGGGACACTGATTTACGAGCAGTACTTC. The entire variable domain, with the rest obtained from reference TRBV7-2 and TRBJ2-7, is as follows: GAGVSQSPSNKVTEKGKDVELRCDPISGHTALYWYRQSLGQGLEFLIYFQGNSAPDKSGLPSDRFSAERTGGSVSTLTIQRTQQEDSAVYLCASSTTGTLIYEQYFGPGTRLTVT.

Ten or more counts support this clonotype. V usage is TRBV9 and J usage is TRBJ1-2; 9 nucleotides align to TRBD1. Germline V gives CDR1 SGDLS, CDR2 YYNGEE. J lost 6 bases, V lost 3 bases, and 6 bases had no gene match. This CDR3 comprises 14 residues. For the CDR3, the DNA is TGTGCCAGCAGCGCGGGACAGGGTCTAGATGGCTACACCTTC. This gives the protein CASSAGQGLDGYTF.

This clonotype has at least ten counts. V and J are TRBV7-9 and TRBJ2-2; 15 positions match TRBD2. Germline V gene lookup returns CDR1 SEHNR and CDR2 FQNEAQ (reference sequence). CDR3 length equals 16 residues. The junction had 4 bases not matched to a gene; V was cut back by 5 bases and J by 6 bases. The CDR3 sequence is CASSQGLAGGPGELFF. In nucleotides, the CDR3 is TGTGCCAGCAGCCAGGGACTAGCGGGAGGCCCCGGGGAGCTGTTTTTT.

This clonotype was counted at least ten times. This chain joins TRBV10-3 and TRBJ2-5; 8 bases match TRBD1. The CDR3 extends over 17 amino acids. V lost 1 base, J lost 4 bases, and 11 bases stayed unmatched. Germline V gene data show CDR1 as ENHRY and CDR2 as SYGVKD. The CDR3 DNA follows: TGTGCCATCAGTGAGTTCCCGGACAGGGTGTGGGCAGAGACCCAGTACTTC. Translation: CAISEFPDRVWAETQYF.

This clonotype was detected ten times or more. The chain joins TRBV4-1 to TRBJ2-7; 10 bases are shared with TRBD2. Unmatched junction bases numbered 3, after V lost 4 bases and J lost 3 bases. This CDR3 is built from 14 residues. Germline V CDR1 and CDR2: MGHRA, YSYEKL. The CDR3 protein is CASSLAGGDYEQYF. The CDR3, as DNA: TGCGCCAGCAGCCTAGCGGGAGGCGACTACGAGCAGTACTTC.

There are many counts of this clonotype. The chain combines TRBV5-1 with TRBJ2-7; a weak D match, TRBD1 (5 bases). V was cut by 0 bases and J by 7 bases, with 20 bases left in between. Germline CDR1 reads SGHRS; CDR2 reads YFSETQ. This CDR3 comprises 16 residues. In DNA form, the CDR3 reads TGCGCCAGCAGCTTGGGACAGCCAAATCCCACGAGGGAGCAGTACTTC. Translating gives CASSLGQPNPTREQYF.

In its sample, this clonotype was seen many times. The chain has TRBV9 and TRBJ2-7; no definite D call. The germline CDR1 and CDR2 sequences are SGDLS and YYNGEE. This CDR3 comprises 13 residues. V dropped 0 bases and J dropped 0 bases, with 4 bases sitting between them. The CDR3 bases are TGTGCCAGCAGCGTAGGGAGCTCCTACGAGCAGTACTTC. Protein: CASSVGSSYEQYF.

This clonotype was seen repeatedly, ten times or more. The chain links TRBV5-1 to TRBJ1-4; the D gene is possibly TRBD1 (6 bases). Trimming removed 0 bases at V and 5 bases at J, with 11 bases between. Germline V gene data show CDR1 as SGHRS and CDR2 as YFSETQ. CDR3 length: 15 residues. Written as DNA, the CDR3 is TGCGCCAGCAGCTTGGCAGGGGCCCTGAATGAAAAACTGTTTTTT. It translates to CASSLAGALNEKLFF. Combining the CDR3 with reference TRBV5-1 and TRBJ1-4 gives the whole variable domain KAGVTQTPRYLIKTRGQQVTLSCSPISGHRSVSWYQQTPGQGLQFLFEYFSETQRNKGNFPGRFSGRQFSNSRSEMNVSTLELGDSALYLCASSLAGALNEKLFFGSGTQLSVL.

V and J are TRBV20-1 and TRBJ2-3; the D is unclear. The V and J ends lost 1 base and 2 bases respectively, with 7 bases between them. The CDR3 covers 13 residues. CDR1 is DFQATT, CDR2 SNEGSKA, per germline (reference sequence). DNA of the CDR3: TGCAGTGCTAGAGGTCAGGACACAGATACGCAGTATTTT. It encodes CSARGQDTDTQYF.